This TCR beta chain came from a study of shared clonotypes between healthy human individuals (dated by TCRdb to about 2020). In the study overall: The cohort comprised a couple of women and a few men aged 18 to 49 years. For each donor, CD4 naive and CD4 memory were each given three plates, CD8 naive was given two plates, and CD8 memory was given one plate. Per donor, leukapheresis produced somewhere between about 0.8 and 9.5 billion PBMCs. Blood TCR repertoires of a handful of healthy adults were deeply sequenced to estimate repertoire size and the extent of clonotype sharing between individuals. To increase sequencing depth and limit assay-specific biases, TCR repertoire library preparation and sequencing were carried out by different laboratories using diverse techniques. The investigation overall reported the following: Rarefaction of sorted-subset datasets indicated incomplete sequencing despite the large sequencing depth. Sharing across four donors was observed for around 5% of naive CD4, 3% to 3.5% of naive CD8, around 2.5% of memory CD4, and roughly 0.4% of memory CD8 clonotypes. Naive subsets generally had larger estimated clonotype richness than memory subsets. The small number of donors limited the genetic and exposure-history diversity represented. Compared with non-shared clonotypes, the clonotypes found in all four sorted-subset donors had higher generation probabilities. Sampling was restricted to blood, and TCR repertoires in tissue are likely to differ from TCR repertoires in blood. Based on pairwise subsampling, the degree of clonotype sharing among donors was expected to be affected by sequencing depth.

Healthy HIV-negative adults with no recently reported acute infections or vaccinations were included as donors. Every donor was a Caucasian adult residing in Nashville, Tennessee, USA. CD4+ T cells were enriched by magnetic negative selection; naive cells were then positively selected on CD45RA, and the negative fraction formed the memory subset. Blood was collected by leukapheresis, and PBMCs were isolated by Ficoll-Histopaque density gradient centrifugation and then cryopreserved in liquid nitrogen vapor phase. Analytical flow cytometry was used to check the purity and quantity of every magnetically sorted T cell population. Genomic DNA was isolated from each sorted fraction and quantified by UV absorbance on a Nanodrop 2000c. TCR CDR3 regions were amplified from genomic DNA by multiplex PCR using the deep immunoSEQ assay. For each cell subset, the extracted genomic DNA was distributed evenly across all wells of several immunoSEQ 96-well plates, and each plate served as one replicate. For sorted subsets, around 200 ng genomic DNA, equal to 30,000 or so T cell genomes, was loaded into each replicate PCR. The purified libraries were quantified using a Qubit 3.0 fluorometer, sized with a Bioanalyzer 2100, and then quantified again using the KAPA Library Quantification kit. Every immunoSEQ 96-well plate was sequenced on a separate single-read 150-cycle Illumina NextSeq 550 flow cell. Per the source publication's procedure: Because the immunoSEQ output included only junctional sequences and no quality scores, the filtering could not be the same as the filtering used for full-length reads. To assign V/J genes and CDR3, sequences were annotated using PyIR, a Python wrapper for IgBLAST v1.9, with IMGT germline references. Any read was removed if the V/J assignment was weak (E-value above 1e-6), the CDR3 was missing, or the read contained stop codons, out-of-frame junctions, or ambiguous translated residues. A V3J clonotype was defined by an identical inferred V gene, J gene, and CDR3 amino acid sequence. To compute the percentage overlap between repertoires, the number of shared unique clonotypes was divided by the size of the smaller repertoire. Richness of each repertoire was evaluated using RTK rarefaction, the Chao1 estimator, and Recon v2.1 estimates of unobserved clonotypes. Generation probabilities were computed with OLGA for all TCRbeta clonotypes obtained by the gDNA method from several donors. TCRdb provides this immuneACCESS table in a form limited to in-frame rearrangements. Some clones are lacking; in checked studies, under half of them reflect an unresolved V gene, and why the rest are absent is not known. Clonal size and the V and J genes are those of that table, whereas D and trimming came from the DNA. This sample gives millions of clones in total; 85% to 95% of them show up just once. The ten largest clones represent 0.11% to 0.15% of the sample.

The CDR3 has 15 amino acids, counting the end cysteine and phenylalanine. Only the CDR3 part of the read is kept: 45 bases, read in frame from the first base. Relative to germline, V is 0 bases shorter and J is 2 bases shorter, with 12 bases between their ends. The germline V gene sets CDR1 to SGHRS and CDR2 to YFSETQ. Concerning this clone itself: It has no known antigen specificity. Per-base qualities were not stored, and no clone one base away is much larger. Distinct nucleotide sequences in the sample also encode this CDR3.

The chain is assembled from TRBV5-1 and TRBJ2-7, and the D gene may be TRBD2, 6 bases matching. This clonotype was obtained from a man younger than 30 in good health. Sequencing was carried out using naive CD4+ T cells sorted from blood. The sample's cell subset or site label is to be understood as: CD45RA+ positively selected. At the DNA level, the sequence is TGCGCCAGCAGCTTGGATCCGGGGGAAACCTACGAGCAGTACTTC. This yields the protein CASSLDPGETYEQYF.